This record covers a single T cell receptor beta chain. Its antigen remains unidentified. The CDR3 spans 14 residues. V was pared by 8 bases and J by 5 bases, with 8 bases of the junction left unmatched. Looked up from germline, CDR1 is LNHDA and CDR2 is SQIVND (reference sequence). The data were taken from a study of PD-1 blockade in classical Hodgkin lymphoma. Findings and limits, study-wide: While CD8+ TCR diversity did not rise significantly by C4D1, CD4+ TCR diversity did. Newly diagnosed patients and complete responders had comparable diversity at baseline. It was reported that newly diagnosed patients had less baseline TCR diversity than healthy donors.

Brentuximab vedotin exposure varied, and every patient relapsed after autologous stem cell transplantation. Libraries were prepared by immunoSEQ multiplex PCR; TCRdb keeps only in-frame clonotypes and omits some of them. The sample contains some 64,000 clones, 85% to 90% of which appear only once. Material: peripheral blood mononuclear cells (PBMCs), obtained at baseline. The receptor was isolated from a human donor with classical Hodgkin lymphoma. The V gene is TRBV19, the J gene TRBJ1-1; TRBD1 agrees at 10 bases. The chain's CDR3 is CASSGQGGNTEAFF. In DNA form, the CDR3 reads TGTGCCAGTTCCGGACAGGGGGGAAATACTGAAGCTTTCTTT.